This T cell receptor (beta chain) is from a study of cytomegalovirus exposure and HLA in healthy donors. This CDR3 has 16 residues. Germline loops: CDR1 SGHRS, CDR2 YFSETQ. V was clipped by 0 bases and J by 6 bases, with 18 bases between them. Primers for the PCR totalled 60 Vbeta and 13 Jbeta. Sequencing used immunoSEQ multiplex PCR; TCRdb keeps in-frame clones, though not all of them. The sample contains 60,000 to 85,000 clones, 75% to 80% of which appear only once. The chain joins TRBV5-1 to TRBJ2-5; perhaps TRBD1 as D (5 bases). The clonotype originates from a man aged 35-49 years in good health and CMV-seronegative. The material sequenced was PBMCs. The CDR3 sequence: CASSLGTGPKTKTQYF. For the CDR3, the DNA is TGCGCCAGCAGCTTGGGTACAGGTCCAAAGACGAAGACCCAGTACTTC.